This note documents a single T cell receptor beta chain sequence. Its cognate antigen is unknown. Germline-derived CDR1 and CDR2 are SNHLY and FYNNEI. V lost 8 bases and J 1 base, leaving 15 bases between the germline ends. The CDR3 spans 15 residues. These data originate in a study of cytomegalovirus exposure and HLA in healthy donors. The study, taken as a whole, reports: It is likely that the observed cluster of highly shared sequence variants was a sequencing artifact. Specificity for CMV antigens was confirmed in vitro for a few of the CMV-associated chains. Exclusion as indistinguishable affected some V segments, including TRBV6-2 and TRBV6-3.

Primers included in the PCR were 60 Vbeta and 13 Jbeta primers. Clones were read by immunoSEQ multiplex PCR, and TCRdb kept only the in-frame ones, dropping some. The repertoire holds some 150,000 clones, with under 10% as singletons. The sequenced sample was PBMCs. The clonotype was recovered from a woman aged 40 to 50 in good health and CMV-seropositive. The chain employs TRBV2 and TRBJ2-1; a possible D gene is TRBD1 (6 bases). CDR3 DNA sequence: TGTGCCAGCCGAGACGGGACAAGTTCCTACAATGAGCAGTTCTTC. Translation gives CASRDGTSSYNEQFF.